The 7 T cell receptor beta chains listed next were all sequenced from one sample in a study of blood T cell repertoires in COVID-19. TCRdb's copy holds only in-frame clones and misses some; the assay was immunoSEQ multiplex PCR. The table records 300,000 to 450,000 clones, more than 75% of them present only once. Specimen: PBMCs or T cells enriched from blood (not recorded which). The receptors stem from a man younger than 40 who had recovered from COVID-19.

The V gene is TRBV3-1 (or the pseudogene TRBV3-2), the J gene TRBJ1-6; a weak D match, TRBD1 (5 bases). V was shortened by 0 bases and J by 6 bases, with 30 bases between the two germline ends. The CDR3 is 22 amino acids. Looked up from germline, CDR1 is LGHDT and CDR2 is YNNKEL (reference sequence). The DNA of the CDR3 is TGTGCCAGCAGCCAAGAATACCCCACAGTCCACTTTAGTATGGGGGGTAATTCACCCCTCCACTTT. It encodes CASSQEYPTVHFSMGGNSPLHF.

This clone showed up just a few times. The chain couples TRBV9 to TRBJ1-1; the D gene is possibly TRBD1 (6 bases). In germline, CDR1 is SGDLS, CDR2 YYNGEE. The CDR3 contains 14 residues. V was trimmed by 4 bases and J by 6 bases, leaving 16 bases between them. CDR3 bases: TGTGCCAGCAGCATCAGGGCAAAGGGGGCTGAAGCTTTCTTT. It yields the protein CASSIRAKGAEAFF.

The gene calls are TRBV6-2 or TRBV6-3 and TRBJ1-6; D call uncertain. In germline, CDR1 is MNHEY, CDR2 SVGEGT. The CDR3 loop spans 14 amino acids. V was trimmed by 4 bases and J by 9 bases, leaving 13 bases between them. In DNA form, the CDR3 reads TGTGCCAGCAGTTCGGCGGGAGAGCGTTCACCCCTCCACTTT. Protein product: CASSSAGERSPLHF.

This sequence joins TRBV19 and TRBJ1-1, with D unresolved. Germline-derived CDR1 and CDR2 are LNHDA and SQIVND (reference sequence). V lost 5 bases and J lost 3, with 16 bases in between. The CDR3 totals 15 residues. The CDR3 DNA sequence: TGTGCCAGTAGTGACCCGGGTGGAGACTACACTGAAGCTTTCTTT. Translating it yields CASSDPGGDYTEAFF.

The rearrangement uses TRBV5-6 and TRBJ1-2; TRBD1 agrees at 8 bases. The junction had 0 bases not matched to a gene; V was cut back by 4 bases and J by 1 base. Germline V gives CDR1 SGHDT, CDR2 YYEEEE. CDR3 size: 13 residues. The CDR3 DNA follows: TGTGCCAGCAGCGACAGGGGTAACTATGGCTACACCTTC. Amino acids: CASSDRGNYGYTF.

The chain has TRBV18 and TRBJ1-4, with 8 bases fitting TRBD1. This CDR3 region has 14 residues. Germline trimming cut 5 bases from V and 7 bases from J; bases unmatched to any gene: 6. Per germline, CDR1 KGHSH and CDR2 LQKENI. The CDR3 DNA reads TGTGCCAGCTCATCAGGGACAGGCGGTGAAAAACTGTTTTTT. It yields the protein CASSSGTGGEKLFF.

J is TRBJ2-1 and V is TRBV6-1; 9 nucleotides align to TRBD1. Germline CDR1 reads MNHNS; CDR2 reads SASEGT. V lost 3 bases to trimming and J lost 10 bases; unmatched junction nucleotides: 10. There are 15 residues in the CDR3. CDR3 sequence reads: CASSEPGQGAGEQFF. The DNA of the CDR3 is TGTGCCAGCAGTGAGCCGGGACAGGGTGCAGGCGAGCAGTTCTTC.